These 9 T cell receptor beta chains share one sample of origin, sequenced in a study of response to subunit inactivated influenza vaccine. Via MiXCR, TCRdb re-called the RT-PCR reads, giving one row per CDR3 protein. The table shows hundreds of thousands of distinct CDR3 sequences, with around 11% occurring only once. A further study also used this sample, focusing on T cells expressing NK-cell markers. Per that paper: 5'RACE template switching with UMIs generated TCR beta cDNA.

The sample consisted of PBMCs from blood, taken on the day of vaccination. The receptor set was obtained from a man in his fifties or sixties who received an inactivated influenza vaccine.

The V and J genes are TRBV6-5 and TRBJ1-2, with D hard to call. The ends were cut back, 6 bases at V and 9 bases at J, with 11 bases in the middle. In germline, CDR1 is MNHEY, CDR2 SVGAGI. The length of the CDR3 is 11 residues. Here the CDR3 reads CASRNFLSYTF. CDR3 in DNA: TGTGCCAGCAGGAACTTCTTAAGCTACACCTTC.

Ten or more counts support this clonotype. The junction does not match germline at one end; this may be a read error. The rearrangement joins TRBV7-7 to TRBJ2-1, with TRBD2 matching over 8 bases. Germline CDR1 SSHAT, CDR2 FNYEAQ (reference sequence). This CDR3 has 14 amino acids. CDR3 DNA sequence: TGTGCTAGCAGTCCCGGGGGGGCCGGCAATGAGCAGTTCTTC. Translated: CASSPGGAGNEQFF.

The chain has TRBV12-3 or TRBV12-4 and TRBJ2-3; D could derive from TRBD1 or TRBD2 (6 bases each). This CDR3 is 15 amino acids long. V gave up 6 bases and J gave up 1 base, with 14 bases separating them. CDR3 protein: CASSTGGRGTDTQYF. As DNA, the CDR3 is TGTGCCAGCAGCACCGGGGGCAGGGGCACAGATACGCAGTATTTT.

This clonotype was observed many times. The rearrangement links TRBV2 to TRBJ2-4; D is possibly TRBD1 (5 bases). Germline loops: CDR1 SNHLY, CDR2 FYNNEI. Trimming took 1 base from V and 6 from J, leaving 10 bases between them. The CDR3 extends over 14 amino acids. The chain's CDR3 is CASSEVLGPNIQYF. DNA for the CDR3: TGTGCCAGCAGTGAAGTATTGGGGCCAAACATTCAGTACTTC.

This clonotype has only a few counts. The chain recombines TRBV19 with TRBJ2-1, with D tentatively TRBD1 (6 bases). The CDR3 contains 15 residues. The germline V and J ends were trimmed by 7 bases and 0 bases, with 13 bases remaining between them. Germline CDR1 reads LNHDA; CDR2 reads SQIVND (reference sequence). The CDR3 loop is CASMAGVSSYNEQFF. The CDR3 nucleotides read TGTGCCAGTATGGCAGGGGTGAGCTCCTACAATGAGCAGTTCTTC.

This clonotype was counted only a few times. The rearrangement links TRBV11-2 to TRBJ1-2; D might be TRBD1 (5 bases). CDR1 and CDR2 (germline): SGHAT, FQNNGV. Trimming removed 0 bases at V and 4 bases at J, with 12 bases between. The CDR3 length is 15 residues. CDR3 nucleotide sequence: TGTGCCAGCAGCTTAGAGGCCAGGGACGTCTATGGCTACACCTTC. As protein: CASSLEARDVYGYTF.

J is TRBJ2-4 and V is TRBV5-1, with TRBD1 as a possible D gene (5 bases). V was cut by 7 bases and J by 0 bases, with 17 bases left in between. CDR3 size: 16 residues. The germline CDR1 and CDR2 sequences are SGHRS and YFSETQ. This CDR3 reads CASRAGQGLAKNIQYF. The CDR3 DNA is TGCGCCAGCCGGGCCGGGCAGGGTTTAGCCAAAAACATTCAGTACTTC.

The chain employs TRBV7-9 and TRBJ2-7, with no clear D. Germline lookup yields CDR1 SEHNR and CDR2 FQNEAQ (reference sequence). V was trimmed by 5 bases and J by 7 bases, leaving 15 bases between them. This CDR3 comprises 13 residues. The CDR3 region has the DNA TGTGCCAGCAGCCCAGAAATAGCTGGGGAGCAGTACTTC. Protein sequence: CASSPEIAGEQYF.

The V and J genes are TRBV10-2 and TRBJ1-2; possible D gene TRBD1, 5 bases. Germline V gene lookup returns CDR1 WSHSY and CDR2 SAAADI. With 0 bases removed from V and 8 bases from J, the gap between germline ends came to 13 bases. CDR3 length: 14 amino acids. This CDR3 reads CASSESSGVGGYTF. The CDR3 DNA follows: TGCGCCAGCAGTGAGTCCTCGGGGGTTGGCGGCTACACCTTC.